The clone carrying this T cell receptor beta chain appeared once. The sample contains more than one DNA sequence encoding this CDR3. This sample is drawn from a study of blood T cell repertoires in COVID-19. The overall study: Material from acute and convalescent COVID-19 was sourced from the United States, Italy and Spain. T cells, B-cell-depleted T cells, or PBMCs provided the cDNA or gDNA that served as material.

The germline V gene encodes CDR1 MDHEN and CDR2 SYDVKM. V was clipped by 4 bases and J by 1 base, with 7 bases between them. The CDR3 runs to 14 residues. Assay used: immunoSEQ multiplex PCR; TCRdb lists only in-frame clones, some missing. Here the sample spans roughly 110,000 clones, just over 90% being singletons. The source is a woman aged 25 to 39 with acute or convalescent COVID-19. The chain has TRBV28 and TRBJ2-2, with D tentatively TRBD1 (6 bases). The specimen sequenced was peripheral blood. The CDR3 sequence: CASSSGQNTGELFF. The DNA for the CDR3 is TGTGCCAGCAGTTCGGGACAGAACACCGGGGAGCTGTTTTTT.